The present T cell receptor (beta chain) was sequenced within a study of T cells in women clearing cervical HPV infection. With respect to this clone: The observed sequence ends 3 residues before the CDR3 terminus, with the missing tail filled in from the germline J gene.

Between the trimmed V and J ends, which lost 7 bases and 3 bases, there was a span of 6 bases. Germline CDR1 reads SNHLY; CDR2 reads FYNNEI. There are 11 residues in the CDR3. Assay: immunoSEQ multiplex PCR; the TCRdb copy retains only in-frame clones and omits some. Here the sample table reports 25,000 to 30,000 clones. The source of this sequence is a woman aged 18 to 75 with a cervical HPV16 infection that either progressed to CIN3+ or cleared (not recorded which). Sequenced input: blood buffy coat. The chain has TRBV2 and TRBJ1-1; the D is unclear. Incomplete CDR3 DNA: TGTGCCAGCATGAGGGACACTGAA. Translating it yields CASMRDTE. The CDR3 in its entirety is CASMRDTEAFF.